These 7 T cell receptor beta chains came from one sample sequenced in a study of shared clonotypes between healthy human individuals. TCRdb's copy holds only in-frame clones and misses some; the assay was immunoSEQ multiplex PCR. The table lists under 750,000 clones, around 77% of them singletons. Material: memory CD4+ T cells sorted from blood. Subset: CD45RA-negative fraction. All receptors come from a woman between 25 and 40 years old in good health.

The CDR3 here is CASGRDRSYNEQFF. The CDR3 DNA reads as TGTGCCAGCGGGCGGGACAGGAGTTACAATGAGCAGTTCTTC. The J gene is TRBJ2-1, the V gene TRBV27; 8 nucleotides line up with TRBD1. Germline V gene data show CDR1 as MNHEY and CDR2 as SMNVEV (reference sequence). The ends lost 8 bases at V and 4 bases at J; junction bases unmatched: 7. This CDR3 is built from 14 residues.

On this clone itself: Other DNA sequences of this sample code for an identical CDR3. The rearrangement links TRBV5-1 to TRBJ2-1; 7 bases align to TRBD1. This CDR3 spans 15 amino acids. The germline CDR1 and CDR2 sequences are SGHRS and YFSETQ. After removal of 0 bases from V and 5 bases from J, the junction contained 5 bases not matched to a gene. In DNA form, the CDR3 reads TGCGCCAGCAGCTTGGGTGACAGGGACAACAATGAGCAGTTCTTC. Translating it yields CASSLGDRDNNEQFF.

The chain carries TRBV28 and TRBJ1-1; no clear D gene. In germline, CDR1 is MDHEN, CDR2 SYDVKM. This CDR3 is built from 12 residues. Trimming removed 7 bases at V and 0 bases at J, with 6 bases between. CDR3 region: CASNFMNTEAFF. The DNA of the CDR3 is TGTGCCAGCAACTTTATGAACACTGAAGCTTTCTTT.

CDR3 protein: CASSWTATTNEKLFF. The CDR3 nucleotides are TGTGCCAGCAGTTGGACAGCTACAACTAATGAAAAACTGTTTTTT. This chain joins TRBV28 and TRBJ1-4; possible D gene TRBD1, 6 bases. Germline assignment: CDR1 MDHEN and CDR2 SYDVKM. V was pared by 4 bases and J by 0 bases, with 9 bases between. The CDR3 is 15 amino acids.

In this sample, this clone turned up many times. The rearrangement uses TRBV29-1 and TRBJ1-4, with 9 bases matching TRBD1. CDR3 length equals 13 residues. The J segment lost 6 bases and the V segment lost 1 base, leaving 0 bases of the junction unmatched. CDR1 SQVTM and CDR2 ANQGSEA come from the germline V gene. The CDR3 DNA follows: TGCAGCGTTGAAGGGGACAGGGATGAAAAACTGTTTTTT. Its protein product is CSVEGDRDEKLFF.

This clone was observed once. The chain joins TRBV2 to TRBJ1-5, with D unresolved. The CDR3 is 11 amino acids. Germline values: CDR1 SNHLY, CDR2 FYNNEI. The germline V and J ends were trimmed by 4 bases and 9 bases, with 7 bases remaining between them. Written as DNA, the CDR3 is TGTGCCAGCAGTGTCGACGGGCCCCAGCATTTT. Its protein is CASSVDGPQHF. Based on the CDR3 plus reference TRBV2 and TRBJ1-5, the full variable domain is EPEVTQTPSHQVTQMGQEVILRCVPISNHLYFYWYRQILGQKVEFLVSFYNNEISEKSEIFDDQFSVERPDGSNFTLKIRSTKLEDSAMYFCASSVDGPQHFGDGTRLSIL.

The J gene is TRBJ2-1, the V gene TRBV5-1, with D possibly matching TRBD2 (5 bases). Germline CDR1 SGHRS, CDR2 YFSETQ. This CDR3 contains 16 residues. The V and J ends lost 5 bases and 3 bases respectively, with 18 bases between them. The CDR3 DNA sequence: TGCGCCAGCAGATCACTCGGGGAGAGAGGCTACAATGAGCAGTTCTTC. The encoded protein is CASRSLGERGYNEQFF. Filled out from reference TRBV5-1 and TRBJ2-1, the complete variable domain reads KAGVTQTPRYLIKTRGQQVTLSCSPISGHRSVSWYQQTPGQGLQFLFEYFSETQRNKGNFPGRFSGRQFSNSRSEMNVSTLELGDSALYLCASRSLGERGYNEQFFGPGTRLTVL.